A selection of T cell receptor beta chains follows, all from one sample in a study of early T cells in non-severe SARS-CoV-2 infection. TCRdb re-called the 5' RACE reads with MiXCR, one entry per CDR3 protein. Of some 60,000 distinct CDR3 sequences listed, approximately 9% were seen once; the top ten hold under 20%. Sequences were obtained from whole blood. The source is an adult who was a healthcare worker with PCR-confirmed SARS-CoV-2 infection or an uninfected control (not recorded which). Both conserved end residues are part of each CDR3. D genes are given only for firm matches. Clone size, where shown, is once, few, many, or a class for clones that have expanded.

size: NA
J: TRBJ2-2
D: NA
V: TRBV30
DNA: TGTGCCTGGAGTCCCAGGGATTTTAGCACCGGGGAGCTGTTTTTT
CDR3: CAWSPRDFSTGELFF

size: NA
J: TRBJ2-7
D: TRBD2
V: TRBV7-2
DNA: TGTGCCAGCAGCTTAGACCTAGCGGGAGTTGGGTACGATCAGTACTTC
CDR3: CASSLDLAGVGYDQYF

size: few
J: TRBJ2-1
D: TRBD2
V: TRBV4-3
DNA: TGCGCCAGCAGCCAAGACGGGAGGGGCAACAATGAGCAGTTCTTC
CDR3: CASSQDGRGNNEQFF

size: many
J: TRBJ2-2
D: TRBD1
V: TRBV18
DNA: TGTGCCAGCTCAAATATCCGGGACAGGGAGAACACCGGGGAGCTGTTTTTT
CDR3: CASSNIRDRENTGELFF

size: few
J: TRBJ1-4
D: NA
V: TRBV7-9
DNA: TGTGCCAGCAGCACAAACACCGGTTTGGAGGAAAAACTGTTTTTT
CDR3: CASSTNTGLEEKLFF

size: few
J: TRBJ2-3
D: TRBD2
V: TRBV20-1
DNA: TGCAGTGCTCCTACTAGCGGGAGCACAGATACGCAGTATTTT
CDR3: CSAPTSGSTDTQYF

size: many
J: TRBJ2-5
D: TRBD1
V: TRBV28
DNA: TGTGCCAGCAAAGGTGTCGGGACAGGGGACCAAGAGACCCAGTACTTC
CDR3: CASKGVGTGDQETQYF

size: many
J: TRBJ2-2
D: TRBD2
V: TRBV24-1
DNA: TGTGCCACCAGTGATTCGGGACTAGCGGGAGGGCCATCGGGGGAGCTGTTTTTT
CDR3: CATSDSGLAGGPSGELFF

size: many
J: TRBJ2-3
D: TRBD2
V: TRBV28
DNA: TGTGCCAGCAGCCCGAGTTGGAGGGGTAGCGGGTCGTGGACGCAGTATTTT
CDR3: CASSPSWRGSGSWTQYF

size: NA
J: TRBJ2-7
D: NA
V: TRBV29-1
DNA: TGCAGCGTTGTTTGGCAGGCCCGCTACGAGCAGTACTTC
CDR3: CSVVWQARYEQYF

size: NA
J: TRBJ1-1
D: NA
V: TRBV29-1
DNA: TGCAGCGTTGCCAGCTTGAACACTGAAGCTTTCTTT
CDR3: CSVASLNTEAFF

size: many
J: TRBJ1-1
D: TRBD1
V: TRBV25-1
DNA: TGTGCCAGCAGTGCCCGGACAGGGGTACCTGAAGCTTTCTTT
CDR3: CASSARTGVPEAFF

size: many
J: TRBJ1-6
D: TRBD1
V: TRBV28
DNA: TGTGCCAGCCGGACAGGGGGCTCCTATAATTCACCCCTCCACTTT
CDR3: CASRTGGSYNSPLHF

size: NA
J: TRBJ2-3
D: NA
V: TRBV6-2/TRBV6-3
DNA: TGTGCCAGCAGACCGGGGCGACTGGGGGACACGCAGTATTTT
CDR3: CASRPGRLGDTQYF

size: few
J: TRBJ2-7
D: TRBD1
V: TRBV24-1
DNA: TGTGCCACCAGTGATCCCGGACAGGGGGCGGGCGAGCAGTACTTC
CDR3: CATSDPGQGAGEQYF

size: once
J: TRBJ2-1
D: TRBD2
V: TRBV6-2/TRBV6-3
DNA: TGTGCCAGCAGATTAGCGGGAGTTTCCTACAATGAGCAGTTCTTC
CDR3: CASRLAGVSYNEQFF

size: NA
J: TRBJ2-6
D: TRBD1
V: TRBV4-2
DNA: TGTGCCAGCAGCCAAGAAGTCAGGGGGAACTCTGGGGCCAACGTCCTGACTTTC
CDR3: CASSQEVRGNSGANVLTF

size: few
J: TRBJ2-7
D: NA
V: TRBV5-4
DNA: TGTGCCAGCAGCTTTCAACCGGTACAGGGATCCTACGAGCAGTACTTC
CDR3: CASSFQPVQGSYEQYF

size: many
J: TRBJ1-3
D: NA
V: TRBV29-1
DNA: TGCAGCGCCGAGACGGTATCTGAAAACACCATATATTTT
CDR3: CSAETVSENTIYF

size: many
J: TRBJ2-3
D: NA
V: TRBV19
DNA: TGTGCCACAGGTACAGATACGCAGTATTTT
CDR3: CATGTDTQYF

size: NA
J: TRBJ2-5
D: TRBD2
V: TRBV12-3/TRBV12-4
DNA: TGTGCCAGCAGTATCCGGGACGCGGGAGTAATCCAAGAGACCCAGTACTTC
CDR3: CASSIRDAGVIQETQYF

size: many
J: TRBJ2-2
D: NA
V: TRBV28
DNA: TGTGCCAGCAGTTCATACCGGGACGGGTATACTTTT
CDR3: CASSSYRDGYTF